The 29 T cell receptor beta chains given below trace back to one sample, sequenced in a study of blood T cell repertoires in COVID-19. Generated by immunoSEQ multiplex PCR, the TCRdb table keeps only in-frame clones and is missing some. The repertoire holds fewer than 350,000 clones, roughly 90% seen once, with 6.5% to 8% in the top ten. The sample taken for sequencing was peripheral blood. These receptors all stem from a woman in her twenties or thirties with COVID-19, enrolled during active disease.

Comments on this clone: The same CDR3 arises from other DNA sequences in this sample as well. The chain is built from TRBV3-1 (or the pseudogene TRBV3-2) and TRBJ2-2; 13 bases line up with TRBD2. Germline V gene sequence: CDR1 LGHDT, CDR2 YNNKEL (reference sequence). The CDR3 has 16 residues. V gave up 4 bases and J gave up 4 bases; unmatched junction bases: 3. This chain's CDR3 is CASSLGLAGATGELFF. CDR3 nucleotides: TGTGCCAGCAGCCTCGGACTAGCGGGAGCCACCGGGGAGCTGTTTTTT.

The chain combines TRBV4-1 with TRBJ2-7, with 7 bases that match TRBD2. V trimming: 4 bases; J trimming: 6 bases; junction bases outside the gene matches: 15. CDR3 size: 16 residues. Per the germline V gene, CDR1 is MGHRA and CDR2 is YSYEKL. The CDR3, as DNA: TGCGCCAGCAGCCCGCCATGGGAGGGAGGGCCTCTCGAGCAGTACTTC. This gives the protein CASSPPWEGGPLEQYF.

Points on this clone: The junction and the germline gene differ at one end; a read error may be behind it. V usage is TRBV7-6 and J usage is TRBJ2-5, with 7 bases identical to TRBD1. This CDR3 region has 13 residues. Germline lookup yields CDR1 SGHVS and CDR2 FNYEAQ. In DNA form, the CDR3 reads TGTGCCAGCAGCGACAGGGATCAAGACACCCAGTACTTC. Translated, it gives CASSDRDQDTQYF.

This CDR3 is CATQRGTEAFF. The CDR3 DNA reads as TGTGCCACACAGCGGGGCACTGAAGCTTTCTTT. V is TRBV19 and J is TRBJ1-1; D is uncertain. From germline, CDR1 is LNHDA and CDR2 SQIVND (reference sequence). The CDR3 spans 11 residues. Trimming left V 10 bases short and J 4 bases short, with 10 bases between. The full variable domain, completed using reference TRBV19 and TRBJ1-1, is DGGITQSPKYLFRKEGQNVTLSCEQNLNHDAMYWYRQDPGQGLRLIYYSQIVNDFQKGDIAEGYSVSREKKESFPLTVTSAQKNPTAFYLCATQRGTEAFFGQGTRLTVV.

CDR3 in DNA: TGCAGCGTTGAAGAAGCTAGCGGGCCTAGCACAGATACGCAGTATTTT. Amino acids: CSVEEASGPSTDTQYF. V gene TRBV29-1 combines with J gene TRBJ2-3, with TRBD2 identical over 8 bases. The CDR3 spans 16 residues. Germline CDR1 and CDR2: SQVTM and ANQGSEA. Trimming took 0 bases from V and 0 from J; bases not matched to a gene: 5.

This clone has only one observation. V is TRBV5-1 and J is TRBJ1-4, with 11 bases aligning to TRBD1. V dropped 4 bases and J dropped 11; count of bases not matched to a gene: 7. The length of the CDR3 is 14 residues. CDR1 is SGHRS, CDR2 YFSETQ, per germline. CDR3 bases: TGCGCCAGCAGCGCCGGACAGGGGGCGCAGAAACTGTTTTTT. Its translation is CASSAGQGAQKLFF.

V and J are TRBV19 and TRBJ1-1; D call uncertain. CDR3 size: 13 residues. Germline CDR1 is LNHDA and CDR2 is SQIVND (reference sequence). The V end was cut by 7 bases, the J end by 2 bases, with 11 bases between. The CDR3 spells CASKTGENTEAFF. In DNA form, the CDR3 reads TGTGCCAGTAAGACGGGTGAAAACACTGAAGCTTTCTTT. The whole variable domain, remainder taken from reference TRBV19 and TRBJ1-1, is DGGITQSPKYLFRKEGQNVTLSCEQNLNHDAMYWYRQDPGQGLRLIYYSQIVNDFQKGDIAEGYSVSREKKESFPLTVTSAQKNPTAFYLCASKTGENTEAFFGQGTRLTVV.

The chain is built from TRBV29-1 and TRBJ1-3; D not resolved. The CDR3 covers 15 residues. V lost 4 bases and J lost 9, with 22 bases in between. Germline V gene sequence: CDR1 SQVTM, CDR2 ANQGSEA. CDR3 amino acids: CSVVAPTGSWSTIYF. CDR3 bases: TGCAGCGTTGTGGCCCCGACCGGTTCTTGGAGCACCATATATTTT.

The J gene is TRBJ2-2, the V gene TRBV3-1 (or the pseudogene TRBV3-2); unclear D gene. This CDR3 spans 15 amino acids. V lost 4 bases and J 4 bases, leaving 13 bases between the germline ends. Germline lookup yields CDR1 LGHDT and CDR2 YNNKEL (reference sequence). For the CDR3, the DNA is TGTGCCAGCAGCCTGTCGAGCCCCGCCACCGGGGAGCTGTTTTTT. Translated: CASSLSSPATGELFF.

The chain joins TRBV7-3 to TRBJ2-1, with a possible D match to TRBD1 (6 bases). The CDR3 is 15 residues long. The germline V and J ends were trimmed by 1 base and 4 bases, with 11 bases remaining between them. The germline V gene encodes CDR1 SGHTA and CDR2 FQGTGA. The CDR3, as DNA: TGTGCCAGCAGCTTAAGCCAGGGGAATTACAATGAGCAGTTCTTC. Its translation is CASSLSQGNYNEQFF.

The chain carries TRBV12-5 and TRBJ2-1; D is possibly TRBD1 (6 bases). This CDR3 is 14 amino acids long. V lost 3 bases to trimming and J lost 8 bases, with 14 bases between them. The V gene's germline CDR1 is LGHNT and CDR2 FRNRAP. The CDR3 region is CASGLGQPYDEQFF. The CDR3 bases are TGTGCTAGTGGTTTAGGACAGCCTTACGATGAGCAGTTCTTC.

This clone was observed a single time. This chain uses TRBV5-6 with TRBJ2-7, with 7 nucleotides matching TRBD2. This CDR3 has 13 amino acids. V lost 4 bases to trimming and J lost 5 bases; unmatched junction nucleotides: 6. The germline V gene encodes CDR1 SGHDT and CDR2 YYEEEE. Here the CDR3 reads CASSRDYPDEQYF. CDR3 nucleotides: TGTGCCAGCAGCCGGGACTACCCTGACGAGCAGTACTTC.

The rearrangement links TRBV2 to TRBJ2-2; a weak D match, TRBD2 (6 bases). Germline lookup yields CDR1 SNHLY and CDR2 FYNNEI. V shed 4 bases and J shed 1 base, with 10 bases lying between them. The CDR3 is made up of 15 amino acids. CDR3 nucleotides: TGTGCCAGCAGTGGGGGGGATCAGAACACCGGGGAGCTGTTTTTT. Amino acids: CASSGGDQNTGELFF.

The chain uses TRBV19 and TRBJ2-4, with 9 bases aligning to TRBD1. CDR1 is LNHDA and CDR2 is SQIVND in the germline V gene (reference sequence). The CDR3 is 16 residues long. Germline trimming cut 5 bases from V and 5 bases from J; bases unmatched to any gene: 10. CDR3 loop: CASSSATGGGQNIQYF. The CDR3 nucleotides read TGTGCCAGTAGTTCGGCGACAGGGGGGGGTCAAAACATTCAGTACTTC.

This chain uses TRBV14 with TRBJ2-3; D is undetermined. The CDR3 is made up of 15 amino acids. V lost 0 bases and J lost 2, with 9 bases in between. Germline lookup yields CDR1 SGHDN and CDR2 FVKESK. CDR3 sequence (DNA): TGTGCCAGCAGCCAAGATCCCCCAGTCACAGATACGCAGTATTTT. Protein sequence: CASSQDPPVTDTQYF.

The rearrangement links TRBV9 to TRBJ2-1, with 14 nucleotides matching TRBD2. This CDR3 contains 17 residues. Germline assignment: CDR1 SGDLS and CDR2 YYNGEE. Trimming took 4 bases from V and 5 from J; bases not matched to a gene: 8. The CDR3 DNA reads TGTGCCAGCAGCCCGTGGACTAGCGGGAGGTCCCACAATGAGCAGTTCTTC. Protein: CASSPWTSGRSHNEQFF.

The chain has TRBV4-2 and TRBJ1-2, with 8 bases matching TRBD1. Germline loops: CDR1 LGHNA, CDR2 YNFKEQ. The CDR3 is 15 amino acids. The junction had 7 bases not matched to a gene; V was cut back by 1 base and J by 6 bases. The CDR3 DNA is TGTGCCAGCAGCCAAGTTGGGGGACAGGCCGATGGCTACACCTTC. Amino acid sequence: CASSQVGGQADGYTF.

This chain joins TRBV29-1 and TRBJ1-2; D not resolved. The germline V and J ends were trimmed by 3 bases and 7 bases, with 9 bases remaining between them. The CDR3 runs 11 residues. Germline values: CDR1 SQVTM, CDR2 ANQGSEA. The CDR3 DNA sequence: TGCAGCGTTGAGGGGAGCGGTGGCTACACCTTC. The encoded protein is CSVEGSGGYTF.

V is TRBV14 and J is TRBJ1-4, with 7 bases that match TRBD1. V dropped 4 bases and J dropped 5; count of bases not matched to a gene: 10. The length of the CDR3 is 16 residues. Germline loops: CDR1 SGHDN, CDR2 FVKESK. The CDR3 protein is CASSLSMDRRNEKLFF. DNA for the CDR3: TGTGCCAGCAGCCTAAGTATGGACAGGAGGAATGAAAAACTGTTTTTT. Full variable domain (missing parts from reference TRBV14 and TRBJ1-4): EAGVTQFPSHSVIEKGQTVTLRCDPISGHDNLYWYRRVMGKEIKFLLHFVKESKQDESGMPNNRFLAERTGGTYSTLKVQPAELEDSGVYFCASSLSMDRRNEKLFFGSGTQLSVL.

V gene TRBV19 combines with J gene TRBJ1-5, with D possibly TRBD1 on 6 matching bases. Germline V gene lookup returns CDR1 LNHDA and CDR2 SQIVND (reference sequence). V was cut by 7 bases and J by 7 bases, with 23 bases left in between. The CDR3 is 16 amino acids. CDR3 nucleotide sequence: TGTGCCAGTACCTCAGACGGGGGGCGATGGGAACAGCCCCAGCATTTT. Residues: CASTSDGGRWEQPQHF.

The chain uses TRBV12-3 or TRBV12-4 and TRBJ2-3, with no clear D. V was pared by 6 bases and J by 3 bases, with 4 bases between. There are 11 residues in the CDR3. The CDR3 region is CASSLTDTQYF. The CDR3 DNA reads TGTGCCAGCAGCCTTACAGATACGCAGTATTTT.

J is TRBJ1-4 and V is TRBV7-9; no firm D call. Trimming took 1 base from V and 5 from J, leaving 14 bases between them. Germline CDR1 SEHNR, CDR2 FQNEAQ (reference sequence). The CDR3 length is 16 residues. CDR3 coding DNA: TGTGCCAGCAGCTTAGAAGCCGGAGAGCAGAATGAAAAACTGTTTTTT. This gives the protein CASSLEAGEQNEKLFF.

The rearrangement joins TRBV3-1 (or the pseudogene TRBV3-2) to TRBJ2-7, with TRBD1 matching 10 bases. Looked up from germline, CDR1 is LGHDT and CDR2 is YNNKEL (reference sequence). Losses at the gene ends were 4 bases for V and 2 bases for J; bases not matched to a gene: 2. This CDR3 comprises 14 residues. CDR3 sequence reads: CASSRTGGPYEQYF. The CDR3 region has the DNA TGTGCCAGCAGCCGGACAGGGGGGCCCTACGAGCAGTACTTC.

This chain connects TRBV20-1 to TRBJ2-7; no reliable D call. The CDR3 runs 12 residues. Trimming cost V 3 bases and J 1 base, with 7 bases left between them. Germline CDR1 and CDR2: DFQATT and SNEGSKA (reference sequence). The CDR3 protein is CSASQTSYEQYF. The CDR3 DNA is TGCAGTGCTAGTCAGACATCCTACGAGCAGTACTTC.

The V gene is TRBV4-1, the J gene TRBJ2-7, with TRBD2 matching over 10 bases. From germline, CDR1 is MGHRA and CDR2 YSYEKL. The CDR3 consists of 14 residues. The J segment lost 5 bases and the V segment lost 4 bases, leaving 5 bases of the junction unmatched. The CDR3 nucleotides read TGCGCCAGCAGCCCCCTAGCGGGAGTAGACGAGCAGTACTTC. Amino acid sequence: CASSPLAGVDEQYF.

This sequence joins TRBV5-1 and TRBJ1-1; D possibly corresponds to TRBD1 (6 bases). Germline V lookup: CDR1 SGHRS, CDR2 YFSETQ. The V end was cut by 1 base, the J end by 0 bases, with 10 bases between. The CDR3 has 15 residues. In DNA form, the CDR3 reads TGCGCCAGCAGCTTGCAACAGGGTCTGAACACTGAAGCTTTCTTT. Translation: CASSLQQGLNTEAFF.

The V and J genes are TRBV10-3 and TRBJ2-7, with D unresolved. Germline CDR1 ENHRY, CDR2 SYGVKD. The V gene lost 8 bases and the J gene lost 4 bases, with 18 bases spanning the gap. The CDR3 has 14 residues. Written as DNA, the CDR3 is TGTGCCATCTCAGCAGCAGGAACTCTGTACGAGCAGTACTTC. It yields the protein CAISAAGTLYEQYF.

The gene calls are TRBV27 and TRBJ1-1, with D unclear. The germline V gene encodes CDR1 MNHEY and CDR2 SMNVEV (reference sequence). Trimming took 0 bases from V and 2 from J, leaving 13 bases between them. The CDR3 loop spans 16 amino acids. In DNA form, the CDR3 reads TGTGCCAGCAGTTTATCGTTTTGGTCGCGTAACACTGAAGCTTTCTTT. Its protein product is CASSLSFWSRNTEAFF.

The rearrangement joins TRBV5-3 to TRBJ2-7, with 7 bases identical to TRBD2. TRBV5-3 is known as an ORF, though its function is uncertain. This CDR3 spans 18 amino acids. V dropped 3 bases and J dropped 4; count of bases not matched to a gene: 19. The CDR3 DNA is TGTGCCAGAAGCTGGAATGTACTAGCGCCAGAAGGGAGGTACGAGCAGTACTTC. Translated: CARSWNVLAPEGRYEQYF.